This TCR beta chain was sequenced during a study of regulatory T cells in long-lasting Graves disease. Time point defined: newly diagnosed GD, antithyroid drugs for less than 3 months. The TCR library was made from RNA that had been extracted from PBMCs in TRIzol. Investigators prepared the TCR beta libraries by applying iRepertoire HTBI primers and Arm-PCR of CDR3 regions. From the multiplex PCR reads, TCRdb called clonotypes with MiXCR, one entry per CDR3 protein. Here the sample spans about 540,000 distinct CDR3 sequences, roughly 14% being singletons. This clonotype was observed many times. The same data also went into a second study, on T cells in Graves' hyperthyroidism and ophthalmopathy. That study adds: An initial round of RT-PCR targeting the TCR CDR3 relied on the HTBI primer set.

The clonotype comes from a man aged 30 to 45 with Graves disease. Sequencing used peripheral blood mononuclear cells (PBMCs), obtained at new diagnosis, from a patient treated with antithyroid drugs.

The CDR3 sequence is CASSYSTGDTQYF. DNA of the CDR3: TGTGCCAGCAGTTACTCGACGGGAGATACGCAGTATTTT. V usage is TRBV6-5 and J usage is TRBJ2-3; no definite D call. The CDR3 has 13 amino acids. CDR1 is MNHEY, CDR2 SVGAGI, per germline. V lost 0 bases and J 5 bases, leaving 6 bases between the germline ends.